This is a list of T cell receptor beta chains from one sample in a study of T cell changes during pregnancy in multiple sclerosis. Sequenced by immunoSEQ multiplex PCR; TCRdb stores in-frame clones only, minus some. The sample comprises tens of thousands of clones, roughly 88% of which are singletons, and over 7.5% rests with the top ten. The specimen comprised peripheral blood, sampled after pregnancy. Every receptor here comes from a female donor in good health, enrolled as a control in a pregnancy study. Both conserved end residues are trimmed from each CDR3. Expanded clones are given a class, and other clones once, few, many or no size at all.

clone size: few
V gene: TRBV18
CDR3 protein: ASSTTGGEQPQH

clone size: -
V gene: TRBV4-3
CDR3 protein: ASSQEIVNYGYT

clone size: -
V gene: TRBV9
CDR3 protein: ASAGAVSRNEQF

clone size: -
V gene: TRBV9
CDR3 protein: ASSVAGTTSGGEQY

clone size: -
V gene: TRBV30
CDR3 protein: AWSEQVVEAF

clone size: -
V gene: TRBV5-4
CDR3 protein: ASSPDLTLPGAF

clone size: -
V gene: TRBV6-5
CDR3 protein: ASSLPGQSLEF

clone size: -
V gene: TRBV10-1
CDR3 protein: ASSAGSNQPQH

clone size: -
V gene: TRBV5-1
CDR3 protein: ASSFTGRGSSSYNEQF

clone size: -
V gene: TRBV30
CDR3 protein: AWSGGGAVSGEQY

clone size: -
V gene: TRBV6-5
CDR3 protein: ASSLPRGGGTEAF

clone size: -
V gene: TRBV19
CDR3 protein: ASSISGLARSGELF

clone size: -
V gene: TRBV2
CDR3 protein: ASTSSPNEQF

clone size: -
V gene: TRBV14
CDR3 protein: ASSQETGGRYTEAF

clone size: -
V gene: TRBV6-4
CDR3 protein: ASSPGTSGSGEQY

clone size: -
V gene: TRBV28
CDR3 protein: ASTFGGLTYEQY

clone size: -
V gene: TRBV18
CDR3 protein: ASSPAGEKLF

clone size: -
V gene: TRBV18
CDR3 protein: ASSIQRNTEAF

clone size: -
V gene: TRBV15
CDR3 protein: ATSRGHVGYT

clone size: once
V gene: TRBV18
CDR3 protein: ASSPLQGHSSYEQY

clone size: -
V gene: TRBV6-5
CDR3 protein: ASRGGGPDTQY

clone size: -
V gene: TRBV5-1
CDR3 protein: ASSLELAGSYEQY

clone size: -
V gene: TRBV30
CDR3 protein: AWSSGLNYGYT

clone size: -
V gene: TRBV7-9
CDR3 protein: ASRDRYTEAF

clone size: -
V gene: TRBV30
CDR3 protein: AWSKGLAGTYEQY

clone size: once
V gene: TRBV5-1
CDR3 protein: ASSPGGLQETQY

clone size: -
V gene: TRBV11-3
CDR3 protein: ASSLDRGLANYGYT

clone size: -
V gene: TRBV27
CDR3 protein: ASQTGGTQY

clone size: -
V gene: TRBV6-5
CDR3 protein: ASMGGPEAF

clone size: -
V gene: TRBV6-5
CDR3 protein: ASANRGVGNQPQH

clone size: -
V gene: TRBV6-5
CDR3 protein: ASSYRDRGQDEQF

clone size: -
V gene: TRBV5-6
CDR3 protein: ASSEAGAGTDTQY

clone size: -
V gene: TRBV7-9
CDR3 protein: ASSQGHGYT

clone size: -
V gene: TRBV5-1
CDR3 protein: ASSPGLAGHNEQF

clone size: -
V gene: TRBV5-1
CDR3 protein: ASSLAGREGETQY

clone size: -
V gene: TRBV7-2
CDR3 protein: ASSFGQGFNQPQH

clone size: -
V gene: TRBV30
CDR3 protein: AWSREGLYGYT

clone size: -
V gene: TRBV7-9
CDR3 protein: ASSGGHSWEAF

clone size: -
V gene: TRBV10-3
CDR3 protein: AIRPQEFYGYT

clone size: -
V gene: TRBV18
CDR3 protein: ASSPGTAGNTIY

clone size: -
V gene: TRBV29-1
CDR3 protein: SVEVPAGLHNYGYT

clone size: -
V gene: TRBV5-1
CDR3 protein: ASNSGADTQY

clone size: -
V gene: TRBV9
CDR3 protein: ASSPSSYNEQF

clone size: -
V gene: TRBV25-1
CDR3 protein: ASSAAGTGGYEQY

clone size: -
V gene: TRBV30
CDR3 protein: AWSWGQGNQPQH

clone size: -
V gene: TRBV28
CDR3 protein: ASRTSGDYNEQF